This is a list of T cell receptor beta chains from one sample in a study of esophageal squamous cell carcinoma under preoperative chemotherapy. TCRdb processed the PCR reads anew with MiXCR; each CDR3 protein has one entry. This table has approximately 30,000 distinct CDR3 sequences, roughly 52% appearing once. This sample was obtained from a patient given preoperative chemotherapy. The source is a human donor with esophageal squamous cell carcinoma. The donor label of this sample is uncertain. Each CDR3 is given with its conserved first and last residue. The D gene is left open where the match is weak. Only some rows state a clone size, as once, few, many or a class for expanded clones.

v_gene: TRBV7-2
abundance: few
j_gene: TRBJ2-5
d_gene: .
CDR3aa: CASSQNRAETQYF
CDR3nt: TGTGCCAGCAGCCAGAACAGGGCGGAGACCCAGTACTTC

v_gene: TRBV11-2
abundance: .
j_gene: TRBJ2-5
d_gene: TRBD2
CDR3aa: CAAGLGGGNKNIQYF
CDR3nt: TGTGCCGCGGGCCTCGGGGGGGGAAACAAAAACATCCAGTACTTC

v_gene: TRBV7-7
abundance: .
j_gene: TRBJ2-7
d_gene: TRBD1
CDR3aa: CARGLGGKDMQYF
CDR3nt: TGTGCTAGGGGGCTAGGGGGCAAAGATATGCAGTACTTC

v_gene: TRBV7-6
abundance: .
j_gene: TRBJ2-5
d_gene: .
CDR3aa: CAGGLGMAGQETQYF
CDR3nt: TGTGCCGGGGGCCTGGGGATGGCCGGCCAAGAGACCCAGTACTTC

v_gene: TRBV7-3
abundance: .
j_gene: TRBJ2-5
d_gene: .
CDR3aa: CASSLMPGGGDKDTQYF
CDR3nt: TGTGCCAGCAGCTTGATGCCGGGGGGCGGTGACAAAGACACCCAGTACTTC

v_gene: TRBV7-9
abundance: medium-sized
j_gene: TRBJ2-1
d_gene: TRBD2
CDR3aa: CASSRTSGDYNEQFF
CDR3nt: TGTGCCAGCAGCCGGACTAGCGGGGACTACAATGAGCAGTTCTTC

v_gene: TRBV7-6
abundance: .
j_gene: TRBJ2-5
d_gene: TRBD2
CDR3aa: CASSLGEGTQYF
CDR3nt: TGTGCCAGCAGCTTAGGGGAGGGGACCCAGTACTTC

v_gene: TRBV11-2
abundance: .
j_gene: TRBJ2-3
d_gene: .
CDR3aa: CASRSDRGTQYF
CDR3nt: TGTGCGAGCAGGTCAGACAGAGGAACGCAGTATTTC

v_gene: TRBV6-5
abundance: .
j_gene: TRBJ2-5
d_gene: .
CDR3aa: CASSNPRGTPGTQYF
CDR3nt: TGTGCCAGCAGTAACCCTAGAGGAACACCGGGGACCCAGTACTTC

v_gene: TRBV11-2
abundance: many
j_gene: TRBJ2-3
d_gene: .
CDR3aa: CASSLDGGFEADTQYF
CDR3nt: TGTGCCAGCAGCTTAGATGGAGGGTTTGAGGCAGATACGCAGTATTTT

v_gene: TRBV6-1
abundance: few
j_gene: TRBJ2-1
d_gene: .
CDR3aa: CASSPKAGNEQFF
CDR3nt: TGTGCCAGCAGCCCTAAGGCTGGCAATGAGCAGTTCTTC

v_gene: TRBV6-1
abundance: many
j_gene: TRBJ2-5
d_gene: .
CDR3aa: CASSGTSKGTQYF
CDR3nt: TGTGCCAGCAGTGGGACCTCTAAGGGGACCCAGTACTTC

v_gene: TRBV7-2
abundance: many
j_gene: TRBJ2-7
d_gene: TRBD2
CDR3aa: CASSVTSGGSSYEQYF
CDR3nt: TGTGCCAGCAGCGTGACTAGCGGGGGGAGCTCCTACGAGCAGTACTTC

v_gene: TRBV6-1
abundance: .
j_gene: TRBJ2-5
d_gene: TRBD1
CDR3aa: CASSIFSGTGPETQYF
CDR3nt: TGTGCCAGCAGTATCTTCTCCGGGACAGGGCCCGAGACCCAGTACTTC

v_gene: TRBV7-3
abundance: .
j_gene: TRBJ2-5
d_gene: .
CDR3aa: CASSFIPAGRVKKIQYF
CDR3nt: TGTGCCAGCAGCTTCATACCGGCGGGCCGGGTCAAAAAGATTCAGTACTTC

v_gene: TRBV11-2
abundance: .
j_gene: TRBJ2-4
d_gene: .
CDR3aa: CASSLNRKGSYNEQYF
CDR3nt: TGTGCCAGCAGCCTGAACAGGAAAGGCTCCTACAATGAGCAGTACTTC

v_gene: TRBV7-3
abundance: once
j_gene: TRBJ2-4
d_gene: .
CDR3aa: CASSVVPAGRDQNTQYF
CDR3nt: TGTGCCAGCAGCGTGGTACCCGCGGGCCGTGACCAAAACACCCAGTACTTC

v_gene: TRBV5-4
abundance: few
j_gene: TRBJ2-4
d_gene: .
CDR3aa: CASSLGLAGVNIQYF
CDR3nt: TGTGCCAGCAGCTTGGGGCTAGCTGGGGTAAACATTCAGTACTTC

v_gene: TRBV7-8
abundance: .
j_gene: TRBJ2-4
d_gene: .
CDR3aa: CAARLEGPGQKIQYF
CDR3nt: TGTGCCGCCAGGTTAGAGGGGCCTGGCCAAAAGATTCAGTACTTC

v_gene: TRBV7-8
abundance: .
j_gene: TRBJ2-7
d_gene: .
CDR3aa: CASSLAGRLSKNMQYF
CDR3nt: TGTGCCAGCAGCTTAGCGGGGCGACTTAGCAAAAACATGCAGTACTTC

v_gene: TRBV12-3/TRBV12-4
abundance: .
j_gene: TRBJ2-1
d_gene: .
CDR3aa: CASSLEAGVGNEQFF
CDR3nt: TGTGCCAGCAGTTTAGAGGCAGGGGTGGGCAATGAGCAGTTCTTC

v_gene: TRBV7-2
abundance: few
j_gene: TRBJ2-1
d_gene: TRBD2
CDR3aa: CASSSGLAGFEQFF
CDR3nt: TGTGCCAGCAGCTCTGGACTAGCGGGATTTGAGCAGTTCTTC

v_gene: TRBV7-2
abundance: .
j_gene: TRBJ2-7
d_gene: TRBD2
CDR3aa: CASSLGAGGLYEQYF
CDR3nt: TGTGCCAGCAGCTTAGGAGCGGGAGGCCTCTACGAGCAGTACTTC

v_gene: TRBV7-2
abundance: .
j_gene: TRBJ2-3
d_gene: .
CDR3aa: CASSAPGLRATDTQYF
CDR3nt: TGTGCCAGCAGCGCACCGGGGCTGAGAGCCACAGATACGCAGTACTTT

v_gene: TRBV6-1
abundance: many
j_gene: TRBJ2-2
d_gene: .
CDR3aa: CASSKTANTGELFF
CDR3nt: TGTGCCAGCAGTAAAACCGCGAACACCGGGGAGCTGTTTTTT

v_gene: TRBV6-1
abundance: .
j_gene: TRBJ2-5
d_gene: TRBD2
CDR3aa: CASSETSGSQTQYF
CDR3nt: TGTGCCAGCAGTGAGACTAGCGGGAGTCAGACGCAGTACTTC

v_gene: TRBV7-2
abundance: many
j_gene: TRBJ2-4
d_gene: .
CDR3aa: CASSLDAGAQYF
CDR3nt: TGTGCCAGCAGCTTAGATGCGGGGGCCCAGTACTTC

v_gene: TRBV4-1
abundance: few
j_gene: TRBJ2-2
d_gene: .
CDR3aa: CASSQEGVRNTGELFF
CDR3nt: TGCGCCAGCAGCCAAGAGGGGGTCCGGAACACCGGGGAGCTGTTTTTT

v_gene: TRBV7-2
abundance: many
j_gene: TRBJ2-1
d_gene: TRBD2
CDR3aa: CASSPTRKLAGGSLGNEQFF
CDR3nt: TGTGCCAGCAGCCCAACACGGAAACTAGCGGGAGGGTCTTTGGGCAATGAGCAGTTCTTC

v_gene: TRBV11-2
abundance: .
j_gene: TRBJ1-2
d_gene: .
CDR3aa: CASSLDGTWDYGYTF
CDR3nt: TGTGCCAGCAGCTTAGACGGCACCTGGGACTATGGCTACACCTTC

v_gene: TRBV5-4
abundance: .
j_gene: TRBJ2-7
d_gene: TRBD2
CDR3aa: CASSLEASGISSYEQYF
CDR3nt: TGTGCCAGCAGCTTGGAGGCTAGCGGGATCTCCTCCTACGAGCAGTACTTC

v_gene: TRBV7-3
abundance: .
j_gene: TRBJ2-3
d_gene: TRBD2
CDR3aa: CASSLNPPSGGITDTQYF
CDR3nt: TGTGCCAGCAGCTTAAATCCCCCAAGCGGGGGTATCACAGATACGCAGTATTTT

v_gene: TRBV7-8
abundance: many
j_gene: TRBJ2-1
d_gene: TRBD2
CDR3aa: CASAGGAVVGQFF
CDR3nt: TGTGCCAGCGCGGGAGGGGCCGTTGTTGGCCAGTTCTTC

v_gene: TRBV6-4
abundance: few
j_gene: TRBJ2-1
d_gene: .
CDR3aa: CASSDSGRSSYNEQFF
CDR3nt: TGTGCCAGCAGTGATAGCGGAAGGAGCTCCTACAATGAGCAGTTCTTC

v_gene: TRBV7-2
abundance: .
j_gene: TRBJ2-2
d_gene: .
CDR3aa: CASSPRLGKELFF
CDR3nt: TGTGCCAGCAGCCCGAGACTAGGCAAGGAGCTGTTTTTT

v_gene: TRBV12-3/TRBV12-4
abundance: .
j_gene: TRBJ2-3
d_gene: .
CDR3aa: CASTLSSAGTDTQYF
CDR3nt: TGTGCCAGCACCCTTAGCTCCGCCGGCACAGATACGCAGTATTTT

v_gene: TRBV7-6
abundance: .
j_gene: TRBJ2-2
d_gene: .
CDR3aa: CASSLAGVNTGELFF
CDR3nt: TGTGCCAGCAGCTTAGCGGGCGTTAACACCGGGGAGCTGTTTTTT

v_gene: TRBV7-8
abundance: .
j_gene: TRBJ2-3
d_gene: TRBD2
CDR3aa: CASSLLAGGTDTQYF
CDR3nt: TGTGCCAGCAGCTTACTAGCGGGAGGGACAGATACGCAGTATTTT

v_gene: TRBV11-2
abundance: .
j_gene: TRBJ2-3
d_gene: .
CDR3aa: CASSFGPGDTQYF
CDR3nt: .

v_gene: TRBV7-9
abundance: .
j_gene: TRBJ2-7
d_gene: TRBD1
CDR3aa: CGSRGLGDTDTQYF
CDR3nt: TGTGGCAGCAGGGGGCTGGGGGACACAGACACGCAGTACTTC

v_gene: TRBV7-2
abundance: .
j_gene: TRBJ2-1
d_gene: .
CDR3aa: CASSLGSYEQFF
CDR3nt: TGTGCCAGCAGCTTAGGCTCCTACGAGCAGTTCTTC

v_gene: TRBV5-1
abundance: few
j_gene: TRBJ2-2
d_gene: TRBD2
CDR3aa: CASSFGTSTAGELFF
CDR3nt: TGCGCCAGCAGTTTCGGGACTAGCACCGCCGGGGAGCTGTTTTTT

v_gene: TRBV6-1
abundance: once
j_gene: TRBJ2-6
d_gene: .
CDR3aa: CARSDANTEEQFF
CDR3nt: TGTGCCCGGAGTGATGCGAACACCGAGGAGCAGTTTTTC

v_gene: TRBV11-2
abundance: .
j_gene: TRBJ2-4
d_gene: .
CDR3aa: CASSSGQCSKNMQYF
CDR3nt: TGTGCCAGCAGCTCGGGGCAGTGTAGCAAAAACATGCAGTACTTC

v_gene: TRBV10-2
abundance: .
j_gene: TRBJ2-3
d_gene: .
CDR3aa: CAITPGEEDTQYF
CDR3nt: TGCGCCATCACGCCAGGGGAGGAAGATACGCAGTATTTT

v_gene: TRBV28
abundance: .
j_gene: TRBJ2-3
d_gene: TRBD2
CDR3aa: CASSLGGDPTDTQYF
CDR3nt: TGTGCCAGCAGTTTAGGGGGGGACCCCACAGATACGCAGTATTTT

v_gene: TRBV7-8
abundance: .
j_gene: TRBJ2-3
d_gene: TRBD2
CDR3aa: CASSLRAREGHRDTQYF
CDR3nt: TGTGCCAGCAGCTTAAGAGCGCGGGAGGGCCATAGAGATACGCAGTATTTC

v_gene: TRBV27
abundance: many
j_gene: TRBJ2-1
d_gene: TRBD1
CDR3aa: CASSISGTGTYEQFF
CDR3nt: TGTGCCAGCAGTATCTCCGGGACAGGGACCTACGAGCAGTTCTTC

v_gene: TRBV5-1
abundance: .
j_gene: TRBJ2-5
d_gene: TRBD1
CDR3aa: CASSLNAGQGETQYF
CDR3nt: TGCGCCAGCAGCTTGAACGCGGGACAGGGGGAGACCCAGTACTTC

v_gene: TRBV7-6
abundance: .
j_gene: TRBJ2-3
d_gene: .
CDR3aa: CARGPGARDQETQYF
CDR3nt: TGTGCCAGGGGGCCCGGGGCCCGGGACCAAGAGACCCAGTATTTT

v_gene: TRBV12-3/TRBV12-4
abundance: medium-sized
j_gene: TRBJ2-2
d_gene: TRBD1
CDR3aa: CASSGRGRFTGELFF
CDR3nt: TGTGCCAGCAGTGGCAGGGGGCGTTTCACCGGGGAGCTGTTTTTT

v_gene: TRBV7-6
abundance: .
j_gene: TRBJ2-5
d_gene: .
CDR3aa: CASSLGARLAGRDQNTQYF
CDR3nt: TGTGCCAGCAGCTTGGGTGCGCGGCTCGCGGGCCGTGACCAAAACACCCAGTACTTC

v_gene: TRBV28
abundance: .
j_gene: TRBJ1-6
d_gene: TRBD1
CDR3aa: CASSSLDRAFDSPLHF
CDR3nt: TGTGCCAGCAGTTCCCTGGACAGGGCGTTCGATTCACCCCTCCACTTT

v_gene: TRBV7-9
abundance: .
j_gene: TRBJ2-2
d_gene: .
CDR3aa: CASSAGPGAVSTGTLFF
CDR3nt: TGTGCCAGCAGCGCCGGACCCGGGGCTGTGAGCACCGGGACGCTGTTTTTT

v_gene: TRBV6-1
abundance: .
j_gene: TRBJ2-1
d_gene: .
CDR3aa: CASSEAPEGYNEQFF
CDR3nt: TGTGCCAGCAGTGAAGCCCCGGAGGGCTACAATGAGCAGTTCTTC

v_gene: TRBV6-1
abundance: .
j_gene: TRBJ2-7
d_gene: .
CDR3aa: CASKGGQGYEQYF
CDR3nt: TGTGCCAGCAAGGGCGGCCAGGGTTACGAGCAGTACTTC

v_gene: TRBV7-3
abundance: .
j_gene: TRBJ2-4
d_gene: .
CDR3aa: CASSAVPGGRVKEIQYF
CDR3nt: TGTGCCAGCAGCGCGGTGCCCGGGGGCCGGGTCAAAGAGATCCAGTACTTC

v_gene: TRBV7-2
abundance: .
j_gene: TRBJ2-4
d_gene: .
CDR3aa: CASRGPGARGQDTQYF
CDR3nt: TGTGCCAGCAGGGGGCCCGGGGCCCGGGGCCAGGACACCCAGTACTTT

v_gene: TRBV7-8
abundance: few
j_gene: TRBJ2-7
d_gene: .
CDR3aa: CASGLDYRGLEQYF
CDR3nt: TGTGCCAGCGGCTTGGACTACAGGGGACTTGAGCAGTACTTC